These 20 T cell receptor beta chains were all obtained from the same sample, sequenced in a study of T cells in Graves' hyperthyroidism and ophthalmopathy. Amplified TCR beta CDR3 regions came from RNA transcripts. The HTBI primer set served for first-round RT-PCR of the TCR CDR3. TCRdb re-derived calls from the multiplex PCR reads in MiXCR, one entry per CDR3 protein. The sample includes approximately 870,000 distinct CDR3 sequences, over 35% seen only once; the top ten take 7% to 10%. Source material: blood. The source of these receptors is a man younger than 30 with Graves' hyperthyroidism.

This chain joins TRBV2 and TRBJ2-2; TRBD1 might be the D (5 bases). Germline-derived CDR1 and CDR2 are SNHLY and FYNNEI. V lost 6 bases and J 3 bases, leaving 14 bases between the germline ends. This CDR3 has 15 residues. The CDR3 sequence: CASRSVQAHTGELFF. Written as DNA, the CDR3 is TGTGCCAGCAGGTCAGTACAGGCCCACACCGGGGAGCTGTTTTTT. The full variable domain, completed using reference TRBV2 and TRBJ2-2, is EPEVTQTPSHQVTQMGQEVILRCVPISNHLYFYWYRQILGQKVEFLVSFYNNEISEKSEIFDDQFSVERPDGSNFTLKIRSTKLEDSAMYFCASRSVQAHTGELFFGEGSRLTVL.

The V call is TRBV6-4, the J call TRBJ1-6, with D unresolved. The germline V gene encodes CDR1 MRHNA and CDR2 SNTAGT. The CDR3 contains 14 residues. Between the trimmed V and J ends, which lost 2 bases and 5 bases, there was a span of 7 bases. This chain's CDR3 is CASSDGVDNSPLHF. The CDR3 region has the DNA TGTGCCAGCAGTGACGGGGTAGATAATTCACCCCTCCACTTT.

The chain links TRBV6-1 to TRBJ2-7; the D is unclear. Looked up from germline, CDR1 is MNHNS and CDR2 is SASEGT. Trimming shortened V by 5 bases and J by 2 bases, and 16 bases separated the two germline ends. The CDR3 consists of 15 residues. Here the CDR3 reads CASSKSLDLAYEQYF. The CDR3 nucleotides read TGTGCCAGCAGTAAGTCCTTAGACTTAGCCTACGAGCAGTACTTC.

This clonotype was picked up a small number of times. This sequence joins TRBV19 and TRBJ1-1, with D possibly being TRBD1 (5 bases). With 0 bases removed from V and 9 bases from J, the gap between germline ends came to 11 bases. Germline lookup yields CDR1 LNHDA and CDR2 SQIVND (reference sequence). The CDR3 contains 13 residues. CDR3 nucleotide sequence: TGTGCCAGTAGTATAGATCGGCAGGGCCAAGCTTTCTTT. Its protein product is CASSIDRQGQAFF. Full variable domain (missing parts from reference TRBV19 and TRBJ1-1): DGGITQSPKYLFRKEGQNVTLSCEQNLNHDAMYWYRQDPGQGLRLIYYSQIVNDFQKGDIAEGYSVSREKKESFPLTVTSAQKNPTAFYLCASSIDRQGQAFFGQGTRLTVV.

This clonotype was observed many times. The rearrangement uses TRBV29-1 and TRBJ2-7; tentative D call: TRBD2 (5 bases). Germline lookup yields CDR1 SQVTM and CDR2 ANQGSEA. V was shortened by 3 bases and J by 5 bases, with 11 bases between the two germline ends. The CDR3 runs 12 residues. The CDR3: CSVDNSGNEQYF. The CDR3 DNA follows: TGCAGCGTTGATAACTCGGGGAACGAGCAGTACTTC.

The rearrangement joins TRBV29-1 to TRBJ1-2; D not resolved. The CDR3 is made up of 10 amino acids. The germline V gene encodes CDR1 SQVTM and CDR2 ANQGSEA. Trimming took off 7 bases at V and 13 bases at J, with 16 bases between the two ends. The CDR3 sequence is CSAFLGGATF. The CDR3 region has the DNA TGCAGCGCCTTCCTCGGTGGAGCCACCTTC.

This clonotype appeared many times. V usage is TRBV7-2 and J usage is TRBJ2-7, with D unclear. Per the germline V gene, CDR1 is SGHTA and CDR2 is FQGNSA. Trimming cost V 1 base and J 2 bases, with 6 bases left between them. The CDR3 length is 13 residues. CDR3 loop: CASSLVVAYEQYF. DNA for the CDR3: TGTGCCAGCAGCTTAGTAGTGGCCTACGAGCAGTACTTC.

Ten or more counts support this clonotype. The chain joins TRBV10-3 to TRBJ2-5; D possibly uses TRBD1 or TRBD2 (5 bases each). Germline V CDR1 and CDR2: ENHRY, SYGVKD. This CDR3 is built from 14 residues. V dropped 4 bases and J dropped 4 bases, with 13 bases sitting between them. For the CDR3, the DNA is TGTGCCATCAGTGTAGGGGCACGGGGAGAGACCCAGTACTTC. Translation: CAISVGARGETQYF.

The chain links TRBV7-9 to TRBJ2-7; no definite D call. CDR3 length: 14 residues. V gave up 1 base and J gave up 3 bases, with 10 bases separating them. In germline, CDR1 is SEHNR, CDR2 FQNEAQ (reference sequence). CDR3 protein: CASSLGQSDYEQYF. The DNA of the CDR3 is TGTGCCAGCAGCTTAGGGCAGTCTGACTACGAGCAGTACTTC.

This chain connects TRBV20-1 to TRBJ2-5; D is undetermined. The CDR3 has 13 amino acids. Germline CDR1 DFQATT, CDR2 SNEGSKA (reference sequence). The CDR3 protein is CSGARRGQETQYF. DNA for the CDR3: TGCAGCGGCGCCAGACGAGGCCAAGAGACCCAGTACTTC.

This clonotype showed up just a few times. The rearrangement joins TRBV15 to TRBJ2-2; D call uncertain. This CDR3 has 14 amino acids. CDR1 is LNHNV and CDR2 is YYDKDF in the germline V gene (reference sequence). V lost 1 base and J 1 base, leaving 4 bases between the germline ends. CDR3 in DNA: TGTGCCACCAGCAGAGTACTGAACACCGGGGAGCTGTTTTTT. Residues: CATSRVLNTGELFF. Together with reference TRBV15 and TRBJ2-2, the CDR3 gives the full variable domain: DAMVIQNPRYQVTQFGKPVTLSCSQTLNHNVMYWYQQKSSQAPKLLFHYYDKDFNNEADTPDNFQSRRPNTSFCFLDIRSPGLGDTAMYLCATSRVLNTGELFFGEGSRLTVL.

The rearrangement uses TRBV20-1 and TRBJ1-2, with a weak D call TRBD1 (6 bases). The length of the CDR3 is 12 residues. Germline V gives CDR1 DFQATT, CDR2 SNEGSKA (reference sequence). V was clipped by 1 base and J by 6 bases, with 9 bases between them. DNA of the CDR3: TGCAGTGCTAGAGCGGGGGCCGATGGCTACACCTTC. Amino acids: CSARAGADGYTF.

This clonotype was recorded a few times. This chain's CDR3 is CASRTLGSNYGYTF. CDR3 nucleotides: TGTGCCAGTAGGACCTTGGGCAGTAACTATGGCTACACCTTC. The chain recombines TRBV19 with TRBJ1-2; no definite D call. V was shortened by 6 bases and J by 1 base, with 12 bases between the two germline ends. Germline V gives CDR1 LNHDA, CDR2 SQIVND (reference sequence). This CDR3 is built from 14 residues.

This clonotype has just a few counts. The V and J genes are TRBV27 and TRBJ1-6; no firm D call. In germline, CDR1 is MNHEY, CDR2 SMNVEV (reference sequence). V lost 7 bases, J lost 9 bases, and 16 bases lay in between. The CDR3 contains 14 residues. CDR3 coding DNA: TGTGCCAGCATGGCCGGTGGACCCTTTTCACCCCTCCACTTT. This sequence encodes CASMAGGPFSPLHF.

This clonotype has only a few counts. The V gene is TRBV20-1, the J gene TRBJ2-7, with TRBD1 matching over 10 bases. Germline lookup yields CDR1 DFQATT and CDR2 SNEGSKA (reference sequence). Germline trimming cut 8 bases from V and 1 base from J; bases unmatched to any gene: 5. The CDR3 is 13 amino acids. CDR3 sequence (DNA): TGCAGTAGCCGGGACAGGGGTTCCTACGAGCAGTACTTC. The encoded protein is CSSRDRGSYEQYF.

The chain carries TRBV12-3 or TRBV12-4 and TRBJ1-1, with D perhaps TRBD1 (6 bases). V was pared by 5 bases and J by 4 bases, with 17 bases between. The CDR3 is made up of 15 amino acids. CDR3 in amino acids: CASSLPAQGVTEAFF. The CDR3 DNA reads as TGTGCCAGCAGTCTCCCCGCACAGGGCGTCACTGAAGCTTTCTTT.

V gene TRBV2 combines with J gene TRBJ1-2; TRBD1 might be the D (6 bases). There are 12 residues in the CDR3. V lost 2 bases and J lost 8, with 9 bases in between. Looked up from germline, CDR1 is SNHLY and CDR2 is FYNNEI. For the CDR3, the DNA is TGTGCCAGCAGTGAAACAGGGTGGGGCTACACCTTC. Its protein is CASSETGWGYTF. The variable domain in full, with the rest retrieved from reference TRBV2 and TRBJ1-2, is EPEVTQTPSHQVTQMGQEVILRCVPISNHLYFYWYRQILGQKVEFLVSFYNNEISEKSEIFDDQFSVERPDGSNFTLKIRSTKLEDSAMYFCASSETGWGYTFGSGTRLTVV.

The genes are TRBV9 and TRBJ1-1; maybe TRBD1 (5 bases). The V end was cut by 5 bases, the J end by 6 bases, with 8 bases between. In germline, CDR1 is SGDLS, CDR2 YYNGEE. The CDR3 loop spans 11 amino acids. As DNA, the CDR3 is TGTGCCAGCAGGAAAGGGGCTGAAGCTTTCTTT. It is translated as CASRKGAEAFF.

This clonotype was found many times. The chain couples TRBV19 to TRBJ1-1; D not certain. Germline lookup yields CDR1 LNHDA and CDR2 SQIVND (reference sequence). V lost 5 bases and J lost 3, with 10 bases in between. The CDR3 length is 13 residues. The CDR3 spells CASSLIAYTEAFF. As DNA, the CDR3 is TGTGCCAGTAGTTTGATTGCTTACACTGAAGCTTTCTTT.

The CDR3 sequence: CASSPGPNTIYF. The CDR3 coding sequence is TGTGCCAGTAGTCCCGGGCCCAACACCATATATTTT. The chain uses TRBV19 and TRBJ1-3; no definite D call. This CDR3 region has 12 residues. The V end lost 5 bases, the J end lost 7 bases, and 9 bases lay between the germline ends. The germline V gene has CDR1 LNHDA and CDR2 SQIVND (reference sequence).